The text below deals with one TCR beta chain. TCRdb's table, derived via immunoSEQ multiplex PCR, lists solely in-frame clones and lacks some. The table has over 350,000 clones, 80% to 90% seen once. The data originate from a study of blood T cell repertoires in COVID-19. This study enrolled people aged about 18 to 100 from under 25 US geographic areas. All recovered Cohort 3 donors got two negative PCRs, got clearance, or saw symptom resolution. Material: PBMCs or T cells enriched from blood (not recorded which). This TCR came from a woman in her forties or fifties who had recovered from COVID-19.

Here the CDR3 DNA reads TGTGCCAGCAGCCCAGCAACAGGGGTGAGCAATCAGCCCCAGCATTTT. Residues: CASSPATGVSNQPQHF. The chain carries TRBV7-9 and TRBJ1-5, with 7 bases fitting TRBD1. Germline V gene lookup returns CDR1 SEHNR and CDR2 FQNEAQ (reference sequence). This CDR3 has 16 amino acids. Trimming at V came to 5 bases and at J to 1 base, leaving 8 bases not matched to a gene.